Each of the 26 T cell receptor beta chains below was sequenced from the same sample in a study of blood T cell repertoires in COVID-19. Repertoires were generated with immunoSEQ multiplex PCR, while TCRdb's copy carries only in-frame clones and drops some. The table has some 250,000 clones, 80% to 90% seen once; the top ten hold approximately 2%. Sequencing was performed on peripheral blood. These receptors originate from a man aged 30-40 years who had recovered from COVID-19.

This clone has just one count. Written as DNA, the CDR3 is TGTGCCAGCAGCGTAGTACAGGGGGCTCTGTACACTGAAGCTTTCTTT. It encodes CASSVVQGALYTEAFF. The J gene is TRBJ1-1, the V gene TRBV9, with 9 bases aligning to TRBD1. Trimming removed 0 bases from V and 3 bases from J; junction bases left unmatched: 6. The V gene's germline CDR1 is SGDLS and CDR2 YYNGEE. The CDR3 runs 16 residues.

V and J are TRBV5-1 and TRBJ1-4; the D gene is possibly TRBD1 (6 bases). CDR1 and CDR2 from the germline V gene are SGHRS and YFSETQ. Trimming removed 4 bases from V and 8 bases from J, with 15 bases in between. The CDR3 is made up of 14 amino acids. CDR3 sequence (DNA): TGCGCCAGCAGCGAAGGGACAAGAAGCGAAAAACTGTTTTTT. It codes for CASSEGTRSEKLFF.

This clone was observed a single time. The gene calls are TRBV4-1 and TRBJ1-5; D uncertain. Trimming removed 1 base at V and 7 bases at J, with 11 bases between. Germline lookup yields CDR1 MGHRA and CDR2 YSYEKL. The CDR3 runs 14 residues. In DNA, the CDR3 is TGCGCCAGCAGCCAAGTTGAGTTAGAACAGCCCCAGCATTTT. Its translation: CASSQVELEQPQHF.

V usage is TRBV10-3 and J usage is TRBJ2-7; 7 bases map to TRBD2. The trim removed 11 bases at V and 4 bases at J, leaving 8 bases unmatched. Germline V gives CDR1 ENHRY, CDR2 SYGVKD. The CDR3 spans 12 residues. CDR3 DNA sequence: TGTGCCTCCACCGGGGAGGGGTACGAGCAGTACTTC. Translated, it gives CASTGEGYEQYF.

The J gene is TRBJ2-1, the V gene TRBV19; 11 nucleotides match TRBD1. The CDR3 spans 16 residues. V dropped 0 bases and J dropped 6; count of bases not matched to a gene: 4. The germline CDR1 and CDR2 sequences are LNHDA and SQIVND (reference sequence). The CDR3 bases are TGTGCCAGTAGTATAGATCCCGGGACAGGGGGCAATGAGCAGTTCTTC. It translates to CASSIDPGTGGNEQFF.

The V and J genes are TRBV19 and TRBJ2-1, with 11 bases that match TRBD1. CDR3 size: 16 residues. The V gene end was trimmed by 4 bases and the J gene end by 5 bases; junction bases not matched to a gene: 7. Germline assignment: CDR1 LNHDA and CDR2 SQIVND (reference sequence). The CDR3 sequence: CASSRTGGAGNNEQFF. CDR3 DNA: TGTGCCAGTAGTAGGACAGGGGGCGCCGGGAACAATGAGCAGTTCTTC.

This clone appeared a few times. J is TRBJ2-7 and V is TRBV6-5, with D unresolved. CDR3 length: 15 amino acids. CDR1 and CDR2 from the germline V gene are MNHEY and SVGAGI. V lost 0 bases and J lost 3, with 12 bases in between. The CDR3 DNA is TGTGCCAGCAGTTACTCGGCCGAACCCCACTACGAGCAGTACTTC. Amino acid sequence: CASSYSAEPHYEQYF.

V usage is TRBV5-1 and J usage is TRBJ2-7; the D gene is possibly TRBD1 (6 bases). This CDR3 region has 14 residues. The V gene lost 5 bases and the J gene lost 4 bases, with 16 bases spanning the gap. CDR1 is SGHRS and CDR2 is YFSETQ in the germline V gene. CDR3 coding DNA: TGCGCCAGCAGTCCCGACGGGACACTATACGAGCAGTACTTC. Translation: CASSPDGTLYEQYF.

This CDR3 is CASSFVTGGTNEQFF. The CDR3, as DNA: TGTGCCAGCAGCTTCGTGACAGGGGGCACAAATGAGCAGTTCTTC. The chain employs TRBV7-2 and TRBJ2-1; 10 bases map to TRBD1. The J segment lost 7 bases and the V segment lost 3 bases, leaving 6 bases of the junction unmatched. The germline CDR1 and CDR2 sequences are SGHTA and FQGNSA. The CDR3 is 15 amino acids. The full variable domain, with the rest looked up from reference TRBV7-2 and TRBJ2-1, is GAGVSQSPSNKVTEKGKDVELRCDPISGHTALYWYRQSLGQGLEFLIYFQGNSAPDKSGLPSDRFSAERTGGSVSTLTIQRTQQEDSAVYLCASSFVTGGTNEQFFGPGTRLTVL.

V and J are TRBV5-1 and TRBJ2-3; 11 bases are a match to TRBD2. The CDR3 length is 16 residues. V gave up 1 base and J gave up 0 bases; unmatched junction bases: 1. Germline V gene data show CDR1 as SGHRS and CDR2 as YFSETQ. The CDR3 nucleotides are TGCGCCAGCAGCTTGACTAGCGGGGGTAGCACAGATACGCAGTATTTT. Translating it yields CASSLTSGGSTDTQYF.

This sequence joins TRBV6-5 and TRBJ2-7, with TRBD1 as a possible D gene (6 bases). Germline CDR1 MNHEY, CDR2 SVGAGI. Deletions cut 0 bases from V and 2 bases from J, with 11 bases between. The CDR3 runs to 15 residues. CDR3 protein: CASSYSTGVAYEQYF. The CDR3 DNA is TGTGCCAGCAGTTACTCGACAGGCGTCGCCTACGAGCAGTACTTC.

J is TRBJ2-3 and V is TRBV29-1; D not resolved. This CDR3 is 11 amino acids long. V was cut by 4 bases and J by 8 bases, with 10 bases left in between. Germline V CDR1 and CDR2: SQVTM, ANQGSEA. The CDR3 bases are TGCAGCGTTGGAACCACCGGTACGCAGTATTTT. It encodes CSVGTTGTQYF.

The V call is TRBV4-2, the J call TRBJ2-1; 11 nucleotides align to TRBD2. The CDR3 is 17 amino acids. J was trimmed by 4 bases and V by 4 bases; bases with no gene match: 9. CDR1 and CDR2 from the germline V gene are LGHNA and YNFKEQ. The CDR3 region has the DNA TGTGCCAGCAGCCTCCGAGTAGCGGGGGGGTCTTACAATGAGCAGTTCTTC. This sequence encodes CASSLRVAGGSYNEQFF.

The chain carries TRBV9 and TRBJ1-6; D is perhaps TRBD1 (6 bases). This CDR3 has 15 amino acids. V was shortened by 5 bases and J by 4 bases, with 13 bases between the two germline ends. Germline loops: CDR1 SGDLS, CDR2 YYNGEE. In DNA, the CDR3 is TGTGCCAGCAGTGGGGACACCAAATATAATTCACCCCTCCACTTT. This gives the protein CASSGDTKYNSPLHF.

This sequence joins TRBV6-1 and TRBJ1-4, with D unresolved. The CDR3 length is 14 residues. CDR1 MNHNS and CDR2 SASEGT come from the germline V gene. With 3 bases removed from V and 3 bases from J, the gap between germline ends came to 8 bases. This CDR3 reads CASSDGQANEKLFF. CDR3 sequence (DNA): TGTGCCAGCAGTGACGGCCAGGCTAATGAAAAACTGTTTTTT.

The gene calls are TRBV19 and TRBJ2-1; TRBD2 agrees at 8 bases. J gave up 6 bases and V 3 bases, and 4 bases lay outside the gene matches. The germline gives CDR1 LNHDA, CDR2 SQIVND (reference sequence). The CDR3 runs to 14 residues. The CDR3 loop is CASSISLAVNEQFF. The CDR3 DNA reads TGTGCCAGTAGTATTTCACTAGCGGTCAATGAGCAGTTCTTC. Full variable domain (remainder filled in from reference TRBV19 and TRBJ2-1): DGGITQSPKYLFRKEGQNVTLSCEQNLNHDAMYWYRQDPGQGLRLIYYSQIVNDFQKGDIAEGYSVSREKKESFPLTVTSAQKNPTAFYLCASSISLAVNEQFFGPGTRLTVL.

CDR3 protein: CASSFRSQGYGNEQFF. In nucleotides, the CDR3 is TGTGCCAGCAGCTTTCGGTCACAGGGTTATGGCAATGAGCAGTTCTTC. The chain couples TRBV11-3 to TRBJ2-1; perhaps TRBD1 as D (6 bases). V lost 3 bases to trimming and J lost 6 bases, with 18 bases between them. This CDR3 is 16 amino acids long. The germline CDR1 and CDR2 sequences are SGHNT and YENEEA.

The chain has TRBV10-3 and TRBJ2-1; D is uncertain. V shed 4 bases and J shed 2 bases, with 12 bases lying between them. This CDR3 is 15 amino acids long. Looked up from germline, CDR1 is ENHRY and CDR2 is SYGVKD. The CDR3 DNA reads as TGTGCCATCAGTGGGCAGAGGTTGGCCTACAATGAGCAGTTCTTC. It translates to CAISGQRLAYNEQFF.

The genes are TRBV7-6 and TRBJ2-7; 7 bases fit TRBD1. The germline CDR1 and CDR2 sequences are SGHVS and FNYEAQ. V shed 2 bases, J shed 3 bases, and the junction held 4 bases outside the gene matches. This CDR3 contains 14 residues. The CDR3 DNA reads as TGTGCCAGCAGCTTAAGGAGACAGGGCTACGAGCAGTACTTC. Its protein is CASSLRRQGYEQYF.

The V gene is TRBV20-1, the J gene TRBJ1-2, with TRBD1 matching over 10 bases. CDR1 DFQATT and CDR2 SNEGSKA come from the germline V gene (reference sequence). The CDR3 contains 14 residues. Unmatched junction bases numbered 5, after V lost 3 bases and J lost 4 bases. The CDR3 sequence: CSASDRGHGYGYTF. DNA of the CDR3: TGCAGTGCTAGTGACAGGGGGCACGGCTATGGCTACACCTTC.

The V call is TRBV5-4, the J call TRBJ1-2; 10 bases fit TRBD1. The CDR3 consists of 14 residues. J lost 5 bases, V lost 4 bases, and 5 bases had no gene match. Germline V lookup: CDR1 SGHNT, CDR2 YYREEE (reference sequence). The CDR3 nucleotides are TGTGCCAGCAGCGCCACGGACAGGGGGTATGGCTACACCTTC. It encodes CASSATDRGYGYTF.

This clone was picked up one time. The chain couples TRBV19 to TRBJ2-7, with D unclear. The CDR3 totals 15 residues. The germline gives CDR1 LNHDA, CDR2 SQIVND (reference sequence). V was cut by 5 bases and J by 0 bases, with 14 bases left in between. The chain's CDR3 is CASSAALAFSYEQYF. The CDR3 DNA is TGTGCCAGTAGTGCCGCCTTAGCTTTCTCCTACGAGCAGTACTTC.

The genes are TRBV7-9 and TRBJ1-2; maybe TRBD1 (5 bases). V lost 1 base to trimming and J lost 6 bases, with 15 bases between them. Germline V CDR1 and CDR2: SEHNR, FQNEAQ (reference sequence). This CDR3 spans 15 amino acids. The chain's CDR3 is CASSLGGRGSHGYTF. The CDR3 DNA reads TGTGCCAGCAGCTTAGGGGGACGGGGGTCCCATGGCTACACCTTC.

J is TRBJ2-2 and V is TRBV9, with TRBD1 matching 7 bases. Germline assignment: CDR1 SGDLS and CDR2 YYNGEE. J gave up 11 bases and V 0 bases, and 7 bases lay outside the gene matches. The CDR3 length is 14 residues. CDR3 in amino acids: CASSVVDRRVELFF. CDR3 DNA sequence: TGTGCCAGCAGCGTAGTGGACAGGCGCGTTGAGCTGTTTTTT.

The chain recombines TRBV10-3 with TRBJ2-5, with a possible D match to TRBD1 (7 bases). V lost 6 bases, J lost 4 bases, and 12 bases lay in between. Germline V gives CDR1 ENHRY, CDR2 SYGVKD. The CDR3 runs 13 residues. Here the CDR3 reads CAIRRQGGETQYF. DNA for the CDR3: TGTGCCATCAGGAGACAGGGAGGAGAGACCCAGTACTTC.

The chain is built from TRBV5-6 and TRBJ2-2; 8 nucleotides agree with TRBD1. CDR3 length equals 17 residues. The ends lost 4 bases at V and 1 base at J; junction bases unmatched: 9. Germline V gives CDR1 SGHDT, CDR2 YYEEEE. The CDR3 sequence: CASSTGQAPMNTGELFF. CDR3 in DNA: TGTGCCAGCAGCACGGGACAGGCGCCAATGAACACCGGGGAGCTGTTTTTT.